These T cell receptor beta chains were read from a single sample in a study of T-cell memory formation after mild COVID-19. TCRdb itself ran the 5' RACE reads through MiXCR, one entry per CDR3 protein. The table includes fewer than 350,000 distinct CDR3 sequences, about a sixth detected once. Sequencing was performed on PBMCs or a T cell subset sorted from them (not recorded which). The receptors derive from a man in his late teens or twenties who had mild COVID-19 (a few samples of this study predate the infection). Cell type and time point are not known. Each CDR3 is given with its conserved first and last residue. A D gene is named only where the DNA matches it firmly. Rows may omit the clone size; those that give it use once, few, many or a size class.

CDR3 protein | CDR3 DNA | V gene | D gene | clone size | J gene
CATSQSQGFGGYTF | TGTGCCACCAGTCAATCCCAGGGTTTTGGAGGCTACACCTTC | TRBV24-1 | - | few | TRBJ1-2
CASSPLDTDTQYF | TGTGCCAGCTCACCTCTAGACACAGATACGCAGTATTTT | TRBV18 | - | - | TRBJ2-3
CSARSRQGRYSNQPQHF | TGCAGTGCTAGATCCCGACAGGGGAGATATAGCAATCAGCCCCAGCATTTT | TRBV20-1 | TRBD1 | - | TRBJ1-5
CASSLDPGQEQPQHF | TGCGCCAGCAGCTTGGACCCGGGACAGGAACAGCCCCAGCATTTT | TRBV5-1 | TRBD1 | few | TRBJ1-5
CASSPSGQGSNQPQHF | TGCGCCAGCAGCCCATCGGGACAGGGAAGCAATCAGCCCCAGCATTTT | TRBV5-1 | TRBD1 | few | TRBJ1-5
CASSLRLGAQYF | TGTGCCAGCAGTTTGCGACTAGGGGCCCAGTACTTC | TRBV6-2/TRBV6-3 | - | few | TRBJ2-5
CASSLWPIGELFF | TGTGCCAGCAGCTTGTGGCCCATCGGGGAGCTGTTTTTT | TRBV5-6 | - | - | TRBJ2-2
CASSVELGNTEAFF | TGTGCCAGCAGCGTAGAATTGGGGAACACTGAAGCTTTCTTT | TRBV9 | - | - | TRBJ1-1
CASSEEDRNTEAFF | TGTGCCAGCAGTGAAGAAGACAGAAACACTGAAGCTTTCTTT | TRBV2 | - | - | TRBJ1-1
CASSETGETQYF | TGTGCCAGCAGTGAAACGGGGGAGACCCAGTACTTC | TRBV2 | - | - | TRBJ2-5
CASRQGARVTKNIQYF | TGTGCCAGCAGACAGGGGGCGCGTGTAACCAAAAACATTCAGTACTTC | TRBV28 | TRBD1 | few | TRBJ2-4
CASSFRETGTGELFF | TGTGCCAGCAGCTTTCGGGAGACAGGCACCGGGGAGCTGTTTTTT | TRBV7-2 | - | few | TRBJ2-2
CSAPAGQGSPGTIYF | TGCAGCGCGCCGGCGGGACAGGGGAGCCCCGGCACCATATATTTT | TRBV29-1 | TRBD1 | - | TRBJ1-3
CASSVGAGEEAHDEQFF | TGTGCCAGCAGCGTAGGGGCAGGGGAAGAGGCACACGATGAGCAGTTCTTC | TRBV9 | - | - | TRBJ2-1
CASSFAGSGFGDTQYF | TGTGCCAGCAGCTTTGCGGGTAGCGGGTTCGGGGATACGCAGTATTTT | TRBV7-2 | TRBD2 | few | TRBJ2-3
CASSLEESSGGLDTQYF | TGTGCCAGCAGCTTAGAAGAGTCTAGCGGGGGGCTAGATACGCAGTATTTT | TRBV7-8 | TRBD2 | few | TRBJ2-3
CAWSRQGFTEAFF | TGTGCCTGGAGTAGACAGGGCTTCACTGAAGCTTTCTTT | TRBV30 | TRBD1 | - | TRBJ1-1
CASSQGDSRVGYTF | TGCGCCAGCAGCCAAGGAGACTCCAGGGTTGGCTACACCTTC | TRBV4-3 | - | - | TRBJ1-2
CASEGQVCQPQHF | TGTGCCAGCGAGGGACAGGTTTGTCAGCCCCAGCATTTT | TRBV2 | TRBD1 | many | TRBJ1-5
CASSFSRGANTEAFF | TGTGCCAGCAGCTTTTCCAGGGGAGCGAACACTGAAGCTTTCTTT | TRBV7-2 | - | few | TRBJ1-1
CASSSDRAGHNEQFF | TGTGCCAGCAGCTCGGACAGGGCGGGCCACAATGAGCAGTTCTTC | TRBV7-2 | TRBD1 | few | TRBJ2-1
CATSDRRGPSSTDTQYF | TGTGCCACCAGTGATCGGCGGGGGCCGTCGAGCACAGATACGCAGTATTTT | TRBV24-1 | - | few | TRBJ2-3
CASSLWTGGGYGYTF | TGTGCCAGTAGTCTCTGGACGGGCGGTGGCTATGGCTACACCTTC | TRBV19 | - | - | TRBJ1-2
CASSHRTGDYYGYTF | TGTGCCAGCAGCCACCGGACAGGGGATTACTATGGCTACACCTTC | TRBV7-2 | TRBD1 | - | TRBJ1-2